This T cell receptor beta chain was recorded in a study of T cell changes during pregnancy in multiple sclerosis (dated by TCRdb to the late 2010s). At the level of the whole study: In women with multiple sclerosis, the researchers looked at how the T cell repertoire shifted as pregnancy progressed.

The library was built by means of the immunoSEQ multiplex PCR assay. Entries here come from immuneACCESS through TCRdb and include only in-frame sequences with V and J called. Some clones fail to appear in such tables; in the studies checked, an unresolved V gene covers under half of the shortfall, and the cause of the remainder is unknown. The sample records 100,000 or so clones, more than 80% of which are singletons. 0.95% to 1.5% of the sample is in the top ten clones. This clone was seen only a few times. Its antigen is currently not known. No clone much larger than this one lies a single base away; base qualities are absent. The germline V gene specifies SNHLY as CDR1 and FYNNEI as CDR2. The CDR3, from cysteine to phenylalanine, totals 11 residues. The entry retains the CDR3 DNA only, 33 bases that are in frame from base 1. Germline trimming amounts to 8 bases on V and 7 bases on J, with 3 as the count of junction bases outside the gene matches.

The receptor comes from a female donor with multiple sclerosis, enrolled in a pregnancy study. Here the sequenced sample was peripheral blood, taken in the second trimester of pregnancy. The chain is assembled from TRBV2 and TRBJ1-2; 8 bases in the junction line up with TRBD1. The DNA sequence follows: TGTGCCAGCTGGACAGGGAGTGGCTACACCTTC. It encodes CASWTGSGYTF. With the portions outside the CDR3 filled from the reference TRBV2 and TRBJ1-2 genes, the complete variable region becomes EPEVTQTPSHQVTQMGQEVILRCVPISNHLYFYWYRQILGQKVEFLVSFYNNEISEKSEIFDDQFSVERPDGSNFTLKIRSTKLEDSAMYFCASWTGSGYTFGSGTRLTVV.